There are many counts of the clone carrying this T cell receptor beta chain. The entry originates in a study of spatial heterogeneity in lung cancer. TCRdb redid the calling of the 5' RACE reads with MiXCR, one entry per CDR3 protein. The table records roughly 70,000 distinct CDR3 sequences, roughly 8.9% of them present only once. Time point denoted: blood at routine non-recurrence follow-up after resection. There are 16 residues in the CDR3. Germline values: CDR1 LNHNV, CDR2 YYDKDF (reference sequence). With 2 bases clipped from V and 3 bases from J, the junction kept 5 bases outside the gene matches.

The receptor's source is a female donor with early-stage non-small cell lung cancer. Here the sequenced sample was PBMCs, taken at follow-up. The chain uses TRBV15 and TRBJ2-1; 9 bases map to TRBD2. The CDR3: CATSRSLAGSYNEQFF. Here the CDR3 DNA reads TGTGCCACCAGCAGATCGCTAGCGGGAAGCTACAATGAGCAGTTCTTC.